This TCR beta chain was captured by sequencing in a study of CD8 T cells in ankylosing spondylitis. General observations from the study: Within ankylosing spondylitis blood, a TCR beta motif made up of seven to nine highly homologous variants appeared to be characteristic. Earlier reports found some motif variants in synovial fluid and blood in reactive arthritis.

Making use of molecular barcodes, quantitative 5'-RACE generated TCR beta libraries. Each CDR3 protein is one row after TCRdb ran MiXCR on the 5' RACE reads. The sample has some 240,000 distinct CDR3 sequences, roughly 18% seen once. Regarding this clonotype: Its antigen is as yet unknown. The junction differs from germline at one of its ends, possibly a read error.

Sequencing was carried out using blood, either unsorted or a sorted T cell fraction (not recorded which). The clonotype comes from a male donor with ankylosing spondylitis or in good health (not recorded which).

CDR3: CASSSRLAGNSDF. As DNA, the CDR3 is TGTGCCAGCAGTTCCCGGCTAGCGGGAAATTCGGATTTT. V is TRBV28 and J is TRBJ2-3; 9 nucleotides match TRBD2. The CDR3 is 13 residues long. Germline V gene lookup returns CDR1 MDHEN and CDR2 SYDVKM.